Below are 31 T cell receptor beta chains sequenced from a single sample in a study of T cell responses to AZD1222 COVID-19 vaccine. Sequenced by immunoSEQ multiplex PCR; TCRdb stores in-frame clones only, minus some. The data hold about 120,000 clones, with 93% observed a single time. The material sequenced was peripheral blood, taken 28 days after the second AZD1222 dose. The receptors originated from an adult who received the AZD1222 COVID-19 vaccine.

The V gene is TRBV5-1, the J gene TRBJ1-1, with D unresolved. CDR1 SGHRS and CDR2 YFSETQ come from the germline V gene. Trimming pared 1 base from V and 6 bases from J, leaving 10 bases between. The CDR3 is made up of 13 amino acids. The CDR3 nucleotides read TGCGCCAGCAGCTTGTCTGGAGACCCTGAAGCTTTCTTT. It yields the protein CASSLSGDPEAFF.

The rearrangement joins TRBV10-3 to TRBJ2-1, with TRBD2 matching 8 bases. Looked up from germline, CDR1 is ENHRY and CDR2 is SYGVKD. V lost 6 bases to trimming and J lost 5 bases; unmatched junction nucleotides: 3. The CDR3 length is 13 residues. The CDR3 nucleotides are TGTGCCATCAGCCGGGGGGGAGACAATGAGCAGTTCTTC. Its translation: CAISRGGDNEQFF.

The chain links TRBV7-9 to TRBJ2-6; 7 bases line up with TRBD1. CDR3 length equals 15 residues. The V gene end was trimmed by 5 bases and the J gene end by 2 bases; junction bases not matched to a gene: 3. Germline V gene sequence: CDR1 SEHNR, CDR2 FQNEAQ (reference sequence). CDR3 region: CASSTDRAGANVLTF. The CDR3, as DNA: TGTGCCAGCAGCACCGACAGGGCTGGGGCCAACGTCCTGACTTTC.

V usage is TRBV7-8 and J usage is TRBJ2-4, with no clear D. Germline-derived CDR1 and CDR2 are SGHVS and FQNEAQ. V was pared by 3 bases and J by 8 bases, with 17 bases between. The CDR3 contains 15 residues. This CDR3 reads CASSFSVQYADIQYF. DNA of the CDR3: TGTGCCAGCAGCTTTTCGGTTCAATATGCGGACATTCAGTACTTC.

The chain has TRBV12-3 or TRBV12-4 and TRBJ1-2; D is ambiguous. V was pared by 8 bases and J by 10 bases, with 20 bases between. The CDR3 has 13 residues. CDR3 protein: CASGSSQTLDYTF. In nucleotides, the CDR3 is TGTGCCAGCGGCTCTTCCCAAACCCTTGACTACACCTTC.

To note about this clone: Other DNA sequences from this sample encode an identical CDR3 as well. This chain uses TRBV10-3 with TRBJ2-1; no definite D call. The V gene's germline CDR1 is ENHRY and CDR2 SYGVKD. This CDR3 is built from 11 residues. V lost 3 bases and J lost 10, with 7 bases in between. The CDR3 region has the DNA TGTGCCATCAGTGACCTGAACGAGCAGTTCTTC. It specifies CAISDLNEQFF.

CDR3 sequence reads: CASSSTGDQPQHF. CDR3 nucleotide sequence: TGTGCCAGCAGCTCGACAGGGGATCAGCCCCAGCATTTT. The gene calls are TRBV7-2 and TRBJ1-5; TRBD1 matches 8 bases. Trimming took 4 bases from V and 5 from J; bases not matched to a gene: 1. The CDR3 totals 13 residues. Germline-derived CDR1 and CDR2 are SGHTA and FQGNSA.

This chain links TRBV24-1 with TRBJ1-1, with D tentatively TRBD1 (6 bases). The CDR3 extends over 17 amino acids. With 2 bases removed from V and 4 bases from J, the gap between germline ends came to 19 bases. From germline, CDR1 is KGHDR and CDR2 SFDVKD. The CDR3 spells CATSDSLLGGRGTEAFF. CDR3 DNA: TGTGCCACCAGTGATTCACTCCTGGGGGGGCGCGGCACTGAAGCTTTCTTT.

This clone was detected once. CDR3 nucleotide sequence: TGTGCCAGCAGTTACGGAAGCGGGTACGGAAACACCATATATTTT. Translating it yields CASSYGSGYGNTIYF. The chain links TRBV6-5 to TRBJ1-3; no clear D. The CDR3 is 15 amino acids. Deletions cut 2 bases from V and 4 bases from J, with 12 bases between. Germline V gene lookup returns CDR1 MNHEY and CDR2 SVGAGI.

The rearrangement joins TRBV7-8 to TRBJ1-1; D unclear. The CDR3 extends over 13 amino acids. CDR1 and CDR2 (germline): SGHVS, FQNEAQ. Trimming took 7 bases from V and 1 from J, leaving 10 bases between them. DNA of the CDR3: TGTGCCAGCACAAAAGACACGAACACTGAAGCTTTCTTT. This codes for CASTKDTNTEAFF.

This sequence joins TRBV18 and TRBJ2-7; TRBD1 agrees at 10 bases. Trimming took 5 bases from V and 6 from J; bases not matched to a gene: 10. The CDR3 contains 15 residues. Germline CDR1 is KGHSH and CDR2 is LQKENI. CDR3 nucleotide sequence: TGTGCCAGCTCATATATACCGGGGACAGGGGTCGAGCAGTACTTC. It codes for CASSYIPGTGVEQYF.

CDR3 loop: CASSYQYTGELFF. CDR3 nucleotides: TGTGCCAGCAGCTACCAGTACACCGGGGAGCTGTTTTTT. V usage is TRBV7-2 and J usage is TRBJ2-2; D is unresolved. This CDR3 is 13 amino acids long. Trimming took 4 bases from V and 3 from J, leaving 6 bases between them. Germline lookup yields CDR1 SGHTA and CDR2 FQGNSA.

This clone was seen once. The genes are TRBV6-2 or TRBV6-3 and TRBJ2-1; the match to TRBD2 covers 8 bases. Germline trimming cut 5 bases from V and 2 bases from J; bases unmatched to any gene: 11. This CDR3 spans 17 amino acids. The germline CDR1 and CDR2 sequences are MNHEY and SVGEGT. The CDR3 nucleotides are TGTGCCAGCAGTGACCCCCTAGGAGCGGGGGCCTACAATGAGCAGTTCTTC. This encodes CASSDPLGAGAYNEQFF.

The chain joins TRBV4-3 to TRBJ2-1, with D perhaps TRBD2 (7 bases). The CDR3 loop spans 18 amino acids. V was shortened by 4 bases and J by 0 bases, with 19 bases between the two germline ends. From germline, CDR1 is LGHNA and CDR2 YSLEER. The CDR3 coding sequence is TGCGCCAGCAGCCCCGGTGAGGGGGGGATTCCCTCCTACAATGAGCAGTTCTTC. Amino acids: CASSPGEGGIPSYNEQFF.

The chain has TRBV5-1 and TRBJ1-1, with D unclear. Germline values: CDR1 SGHRS, CDR2 YFSETQ. The CDR3 has 14 residues. Between the trimmed V and J ends, which lost 2 bases and 4 bases, there was a span of 12 bases. Written as DNA, the CDR3 is TGCGCCAGCAGCTTACAACTTTGGGGCACTGAAGCTTTCTTT. Protein: CASSLQLWGTEAFF.

This chain joins TRBV9 and TRBJ1-2; D remains unclear. V was trimmed by 1 base and J by 3 bases, leaving 7 bases between them. The CDR3 is 13 amino acids. Germline V gene lookup returns CDR1 SGDLS and CDR2 YYNGEE. DNA of the CDR3: TGTGCCAGCAGCGTATTCCAGGACTATGGCTACACCTTC. Translation gives CASSVFQDYGYTF.

The rearrangement joins TRBV6-5 to TRBJ1-6, with unresolved D. The CDR3 covers 15 residues. Trimming removed 5 bases at V and 4 bases at J, with 12 bases between. The germline gives CDR1 MNHEY, CDR2 SVGAGI. The CDR3 region is CASSPRTEYNSPLHF. The DNA for the CDR3 is TGTGCCAGCAGTCCACGGACGGAATATAATTCACCCCTCCACTTT.

Written as DNA, the CDR3 is TGTGCCATCCCCGAGGCGGGGGGCGCGAACACCGGGGAGCTGTTTTTT. Its translation: CAIPEAGGANTGELFF. The V call is TRBV7-8, the J call TRBJ2-2, with 8 positions matching TRBD2. CDR3 length: 16 amino acids. Germline V gene data show CDR1 as SGHVS and CDR2 as FQNEAQ. Trimming at V came to 10 bases and at J to 0 bases, leaving 10 bases not matched to a gene.

This clone is a singleton in its sample. The chain joins TRBV7-9 to TRBJ2-1; 14 positions match TRBD2. CDR3 length: 15 amino acids. After removal of 6 bases from V and 7 bases from J, the junction contained 5 bases not matched to a gene. Germline values: CDR1 SEHNR, CDR2 FQNEAQ (reference sequence). In nucleotides, the CDR3 is TGTGCCAGCAGGCGGACTAGCGGGAGGCCTAATGAGCAGTTCTTC. It yields the protein CASRRTSGRPNEQFF.

The CDR3 spells CASSLGPHGTSNQPQHF. In nucleotides, the CDR3 is TGTGCCAGCAGCTTAGGCCCACATGGGACTAGCAATCAGCCCCAGCATTTT. The rearrangement uses TRBV7-8 and TRBJ1-5; a possible D gene is TRBD1 (5 bases). The CDR3 runs 17 residues. CDR1 is SGHVS, CDR2 FQNEAQ, per germline. Trimming left V 1 base short and J 0 bases short, with 13 bases between.

The genes are TRBV18 and TRBJ1-3; a possible D gene is TRBD1 (5 bases). The CDR3 sequence is 16 residues long. CDR1 is KGHSH, CDR2 LQKENI, per germline. V was trimmed by 5 bases and J by 0 bases, leaving 14 bases between them. The CDR3: CASSSLGTDSGNTIYF. Here the CDR3 DNA reads TGTGCCAGCTCATCACTAGGGACCGACTCTGGAAACACCATATATTTT.

The gene calls are TRBV5-1 and TRBJ1-1; D gene ambiguous. In germline, CDR1 is SGHRS, CDR2 YFSETQ. This CDR3 has 15 amino acids. The V end lost 7 bases, the J end lost 0 bases, and 16 bases lay between the germline ends. DNA of the CDR3: TGCGCCAGCGCCTTTGGGCTCCAAATGAACACTGAAGCTTTCTTT. Its protein is CASAFGLQMNTEAFF. The entire variable domain, with the rest obtained from reference TRBV5-1 and TRBJ1-1, is as follows: KAGVTQTPRYLIKTRGQQVTLSCSPISGHRSVSWYQQTPGQGLQFLFEYFSETQRNKGNFPGRFSGRQFSNSRSEMNVSTLELGDSALYLCASAFGLQMNTEAFFGQGTRLTVV.

The J gene is TRBJ1-2, the V gene TRBV5-1; D is ambiguous. The CDR3 spans 14 residues. The V end was cut by 2 bases, the J end by 0 bases, with 8 bases between. Germline CDR1 is SGHRS and CDR2 is YFSETQ. The CDR3 reads CASSLQVPNYGYTF. The CDR3 DNA sequence: TGCGCCAGCAGCTTACAAGTCCCTAACTATGGCTACACCTTC.

The rearrangement uses TRBV29-1 and TRBJ2-3, with D perhaps assigned TRBD1 or TRBD2 (5 bases each). CDR3 length equals 14 residues. Germline CDR1 reads SQVTM; CDR2 reads ANQGSEA. V was shortened by 6 bases and J by 1 base, with 14 bases between the two germline ends. CDR3 protein: CSVVTGRRTDTQYF. In DNA, the CDR3 is TGCAGCGTCGTAACGGGACGCCGCACAGATACGCAGTATTTT.

The chain employs TRBV5-1 and TRBJ1-2; a possible D gene is TRBD1 (6 bases). V gave up 2 bases and J gave up 3 bases, with 11 bases separating them. The CDR3 length is 14 residues. CDR1 and CDR2 (germline): SGHRS, YFSETQ. DNA of the CDR3: TGCGCCAGCAGCTTAACAGGGATGGACTATGGCTACACCTTC. Its translation is CASSLTGMDYGYTF. Looking up the rest from reference TRBV5-1 and TRBJ1-2 gives the full variable domain: KAGVTQTPRYLIKTRGQQVTLSCSPISGHRSVSWYQQTPGQGLQFLFEYFSETQRNKGNFPGRFSGRQFSNSRSEMNVSTLELGDSALYLCASSLTGMDYGYTFGSGTRLTVV.

This rearrangement joins TRBV29-1 to TRBJ1-3; the D is unclear. There are 15 residues in the CDR3. V lost 7 bases to trimming and J lost 0 bases, with 16 bases between them. Germline V gene data show CDR1 as SQVTM and CDR2 as ANQGSEA. The CDR3 DNA follows: TGCAGCGCAAGACGGTTCCTATACTCTGGAAACACCATATATTTT. Translated, it gives CSARRFLYSGNTIYF.

This chain uses TRBV29-1 with TRBJ1-4; TRBD1 aligns across 7 bases. V shed 4 bases, J shed 7 bases, and the junction held 6 bases outside the gene matches. CDR1 SQVTM and CDR2 ANQGSEA come from the germline V gene. The CDR3 extends over 13 amino acids. The CDR3 DNA sequence: TGCAGCGTTGCAGGACAGGCCTCTGAAAAACTGTTTTTT. Translation gives CSVAGQASEKLFF.

The chain's CDR3 is CASSSWREGSNYGYTF. The CDR3 DNA follows: TGTGCCAGCAGTTCTTGGAGGGAGGGATCTAACTATGGCTACACCTTC. The V and J genes are TRBV27 and TRBJ1-2; D remains unclear. The germline gives CDR1 MNHEY, CDR2 SMNVEV (reference sequence). The CDR3 is made up of 16 amino acids. V lost 4 bases to trimming and J lost 0 bases, with 15 bases between them.

This chain links TRBV19 with TRBJ1-3; D is unclear. This CDR3 has 14 residues. The V end was cut by 7 bases, the J end by 3 bases, with 13 bases between. Germline CDR1 reads LNHDA; CDR2 reads SQIVND (reference sequence). The CDR3 nucleotides are TGTGCCAGTACCCTCACGGTGGATGGAAACACCATATATTTT. Translating gives CASTLTVDGNTIYF.

This chain links TRBV19 with TRBJ1-5; 12 nucleotides line up with TRBD1. Germline loops: CDR1 LNHDA, CDR2 SQIVND (reference sequence). With 4 bases clipped from V and 1 base from J, the junction kept 11 bases outside the gene matches. The CDR3 has 19 residues. DNA for the CDR3: TGTGCCAGTAGTAAACTCGGGACAGGGGGCAAAGGGAGCAATCAGCCCCAGCATTTT. As protein: CASSKLGTGGKGSNQPQHF.

This chain links TRBV5-4 with TRBJ1-2; D call uncertain. This CDR3 is 14 amino acids long. Trimming removed 2 bases from V and 8 bases from J, with 16 bases in between. Germline CDR1 and CDR2: SGHNT and YYREEE (reference sequence). The CDR3 bases are TGTGCCAGCAGCTTCGGTCCAGGCTCGGGAGGCTACACCTTC. Its translation: CASSFGPGSGGYTF.